Reported below is one TCR beta chain. Its target is not known. A second PCR of about 7 to 12 cycles used a sample-barcoded 5' primer and a J-beta primer mix. Each CDR3 protein is one row after TCRdb ran MiXCR on the 5' RACE reads. The data show some 1.7 million distinct CDR3 sequences, with roughly 27% seen just once and 7.7% held by the top ten. The CDR3 runs to 12 residues. These data belong to a study of blood T cells in healthy people across ages. Whole-study results and caveats: Per million T cells, TCR beta diversity dropped about linearly as age rose.

The sequence was collected from a woman in her twenties or thirties in good health. Sample: blood. The chain combines TRBV21-1 with TRBJ2-7; the table's D call, TRBD1, has no DNA check behind it. TRBV21-1 is described as a pseudogene. The CDR3 DNA sequence: TGTGCCAGCCGACGGGACGGATGCGAGCAGTACTTC. Protein product: CASRRDGCEQYF.